This TCR beta chain was retrieved from a study of blood T cell repertoires in COVID-19. Study at large: Material from acute and convalescent COVID-19 was sourced from the United States, Italy and Spain. T cells, B-cell-depleted T cells, or PBMCs supplied cDNA or gDNA.

Seattle patients were enrolled while actively infected and followed longitudinally. The germline CDR1 and CDR2 sequences are MNHEY and SVGAGI. The CDR3 has 14 amino acids. Between the trimmed V and J ends, which lost 7 bases and 4 bases, there was a span of 17 bases. In the original workflow: Reference gene primer amplification gave estimated nucleated cell counts. Some clones are missing from TCRdb's copy, which holds only in-frame ones; the method was immunoSEQ multiplex PCR. Clone size and V and J calls were adopted from that table, with D and trimming inferred from the DNA. The sample lists 250,000 to 300,000 clones, approximately 89% occurring once.

The sample taken for sequencing was peripheral blood. The V and J genes are TRBV6-5 and TRBJ2-7; no clear D gene. The clonotype was recovered from a woman aged 25 to 39 with COVID-19, enrolled during active disease. CDR3 region: CASKPVAGGYEQYF. CDR3 nucleotide sequence: TGTGCCAGCAAACCGGTGGCAGGTGGGTACGAGCAGTACTTC.